Listed here are 19 T cell receptor beta chains from one sample, sequenced in a study of blood T cells in healthy people across ages. Together with a sample-barcoded 5' primer, a J-beta primer mix was included in a second PCR lasting 7 to 11 cycles. TCRdb analysed the 5' RACE reads with MiXCR anew, one entry per CDR3 protein. The repertoire holds around 780,000 distinct CDR3 sequences, more than 55% seen once, with roughly 26% in the top ten. The sequenced material came from blood. The receptors were gathered from a man aged 40-55 years in good health.

The V call is TRBV29-1, the J call TRBJ2-3; 11 nucleotides align to TRBD2. The CDR3 length is 13 residues. In germline, CDR1 is SQVTM, CDR2 ANQGSEA. Trimming at V came to 6 bases and at J to 4 bases, leaving 3 bases not matched to a gene. In DNA form, the CDR3 reads TGCAGCGTGCTGACTAGCGGGGCAGATACGCAGTATTTT. It yields the protein CSVLTSGADTQYF.

The chain carries TRBV29-1 and TRBJ2-3; D is unresolved. Germline-derived CDR1 and CDR2 are SQVTM and ANQGSEA. This CDR3 has 15 amino acids. V gave up 1 base and J gave up 0 bases, with 11 bases separating them. The CDR3 DNA sequence: TGCAGCGTTGAAGTGGTTTTCCCTAGCACAGATACGCAGTATTTT. Amino acids: CSVEVVFPSTDTQYF.

V gene TRBV20-1 combines with J gene TRBJ2-4; 8 bases map to TRBD2. V was clipped by 0 bases and J by 3 bases; unmatched bases: 10. There are 17 residues in the CDR3. Germline V CDR1 and CDR2: DFQATT, SNEGSKA (reference sequence). In nucleotides, the CDR3 is TGCAGTGCTAGAGATAGGCTAGCGGGTATAGTCAAAAACATTCAGTACTTC. Residues: CSARDRLAGIVKNIQYF.

The chain uses TRBV20-1 and TRBJ2-7; D call uncertain. The J call may be faulty, since TRBJ2-4 better matches the DNA end. CDR3 size: 12 residues. In germline, CDR1 is DFQATT, CDR2 SNEGSKA (reference sequence). CDR3 sequence reads: CSASMGSDIQYF. For the CDR3, the DNA is TGCAGTGCTAGTATGGGCTCCGACATTCAGTACTTC.

This chain links TRBV7-9 with TRBJ2-5; D gene uncertain. Germline-derived CDR1 and CDR2 are SEHNR and FQNEAQ (reference sequence). V lost 4 bases to trimming and J lost 4 bases, with 19 bases between them. The CDR3 runs to 16 residues. CDR3: CASSSEPGHLRETQYF. Here the CDR3 DNA reads TGTGCCAGCAGCTCAGAACCGGGCCACCTACGAGAGACCCAGTACTTC. The full variable domain, rest sourced from reference TRBV7-9 and TRBJ2-5, is DTGVSQNPRHKITKRGQNVTFRCDPISEHNRLYWYRQTLGQGPEFLTYFQNEAQLEKSRLLSDRFSAERPKGSFSTLEIQRTEQGDSAMYLCASSSEPGHLRETQYFGPGTRLLVL.

The chain links TRBV20-1 to TRBJ2-4; D is uncertain. The DNA end lines up better with TRBJ2-7; the J call may be wrong. Germline assignment: CDR1 DFQATT and CDR2 SNEGSKA (reference sequence). This CDR3 spans 12 amino acids. The CDR3, as DNA: TGCAGTGCTAGCCCCCCATCCTACGAGCAGTACTTC. It yields the protein CSASPPSYEQYF.

This clonotype has a count of ten or more. The V gene is TRBV27, the J gene TRBJ2-5; D gene unclear. CDR1 is MNHEY and CDR2 is SMNVEV in the germline V gene (reference sequence). Trimming left V 8 bases short and J 5 bases short, with 9 bases between. The CDR3 length is 11 residues. CDR3 nucleotides: TGTGCCAGCCGTGTTCTGGAGACCCAGTACTTC. Its protein is CASRVLETQYF.

CDR3 amino acids: CASKGLSNTEAFF. Here the CDR3 DNA reads TGTGCCAGCAAAGGCCTATCGAACACTGAAGCTTTCTTT. V gene TRBV6-5 combines with J gene TRBJ1-1; D is ambiguous. Germline CDR1 and CDR2: MNHEY and SVGAGI. The ends were cut back, 7 bases at V and 1 base at J, with 10 bases in the middle. The CDR3 contains 13 residues.

V is TRBV28 and J is TRBJ1-5, with 7 bases aligning to TRBD1. The V and J ends lost 3 bases and 4 bases, in that order; junction bases with no gene match: 6. CDR1 and CDR2 (germline): MDHEN, SYDVKM. This CDR3 comprises 15 residues. The CDR3: CASSFRSQGNQPQHF. In DNA form, the CDR3 reads TGTGCCAGCAGTTTTCGGTCACAGGGGAATCAGCCCCAGCATTTT.

This chain's CDR3 is CASTPSQWDNEQFF. CDR3 DNA sequence: TGTGCCAGCACCCCTTCGCAGTGGGACAATGAGCAGTTCTTC. The V call is TRBV6-5, the J call TRBJ2-1; the D is unclear. Germline CDR1 reads MNHEY; CDR2 reads SVGAGI. Deletions cut 7 bases from V and 5 bases from J, with 15 bases between. The CDR3 has 14 residues.

The CDR3 DNA follows: TGTGCCAGCAGAGTCGGGTCCTACGAGCAGTACTTC. Translation: CASRVGSYEQYF. The chain recombines TRBV13 with TRBJ2-7, with D uncertain. The CDR3 totals 12 residues. V lost 6 bases and J lost 1, with 7 bases in between. Germline V gene lookup returns CDR1 PRHDT and CDR2 FYEKMQ (reference sequence).

V usage is TRBV7-3 and J usage is TRBJ2-7; TRBD1 agrees at 7 bases. Germline V gene lookup returns CDR1 SGHTA and CDR2 FQGTGA. Trimming removed 1 base from V and 4 bases from J; junction bases left unmatched: 1. The CDR3 totals 13 residues. This CDR3 reads CASSLNRGYEQYF. The CDR3 DNA follows: TGTGCCAGCAGCTTAAACAGGGGTTACGAGCAGTACTTC.

This chain links TRBV29-1 with TRBJ2-1; 10 bases are shared with TRBD2. The J call is in doubt because the DNA end fits TRBJ2-7 better. Germline CDR1 reads SQVTM; CDR2 reads ANQGSEA. This CDR3 has 15 amino acids. Written as DNA, the CDR3 is TGCAGCGTTGTTGGTAGCGGGAGGTCATACAATGAGCAGTACTTC. Translating gives CSVVGSGRSYNEQYF.

This clonotype was seen more than once but under ten times. This chain connects TRBV2 to TRBJ2-4; 7 bases map to TRBD2. The V gene end was trimmed by 4 bases and the J gene end by 9 bases; junction bases not matched to a gene: 6. Germline values: CDR1 SNHLY, CDR2 FYNNEI. CDR3 length: 13 amino acids. The CDR3 nucleotides read TGTGCCAGCAGTGGGGACTACTTTGGCATTCAGTACTTC. This translates into CASSGDYFGIQYF.

The chain recombines TRBV9 with TRBJ2-5, with D hard to call. Germline lookup yields CDR1 SGDLS and CDR2 YYNGEE. This CDR3 is 15 amino acids long. Trimming stripped 6 bases from V and 4 bases from J, with 19 bases between. The CDR3 loop reads CASTTGPHYLETQYF. In DNA form, the CDR3 reads TGTGCCAGCACCACGGGCCCACATTATTTAGAGACCCAGTACTTC.

This clonotype was counted a few times. This chain joins TRBV7-2 and TRBJ2-1; 9 positions match TRBD2. Trimming at V came to 7 bases and at J to 3 bases, leaving 4 bases not matched to a gene. The CDR3 has 14 residues. Germline V gene sequence: CDR1 SGHTA, CDR2 FQGNSA. As DNA, the CDR3 is TGTGCCAGCACCTGGACTAGCGACTACAATGAGCAGTTCTTC. It specifies CASTWTSDYNEQFF. Combining the CDR3 with reference TRBV7-2 and TRBJ2-1 gives the whole variable domain GAGVSQSPSNKVTEKGKDVELRCDPISGHTALYWYRQSLGQGLEFLIYFQGNSAPDKSGLPSDRFSAERTGGSVSTLTIQRTQQEDSAVYLCASTWTSDYNEQFFGPGTRLTVL.

This clonotype was counted a few times. The genes are TRBV7-2 and TRBJ1-6; a weak D match, TRBD1 (5 bases). The CDR3 is 15 residues long. Germline CDR1 SGHTA, CDR2 FQGNSA. Trimming took off 5 bases at V and 12 bases at J, with 20 bases between the two ends. The DNA of the CDR3 is TGTGCCAGCAGCACCCAGGGACTGCGAAATGAACCCCTCCACTTT. Protein: CASSTQGLRNEPLHF.

In its sample, this clonotype was seen a few times. V and J are TRBV27 and TRBJ2-5; D might be TRBD1 (6 bases). V was clipped by 6 bases and J by 2 bases, with 19 bases between them. In germline, CDR1 is MNHEY, CDR2 SMNVEV (reference sequence). CDR3 length: 16 amino acids. The CDR3 reads CASSFLGAGEQETQYF. The DNA for the CDR3 is TGTGCCAGCAGCTTTCTCGGGGCAGGGGAACAAGAGACCCAGTACTTC.

This clonotype was counted only a few times. CDR3 residues: CASSQAVGEQTQYF. CDR3 bases: TGTGCCAGCAGCCAAGCAGTTGGCGAACAGACCCAGTACTTC. This chain links TRBV3-1 with TRBJ2-5, with unresolved D. The CDR3 covers 14 residues. Germline lookup yields CDR1 LGHDT and CDR2 YNNKEL (reference sequence). V lost 1 base and J lost 6, with 12 bases in between.